The 15 T cell receptor beta chains given below trace back to one sample, sequenced in a study of blood T cell repertoires in COVID-19. Clones were sequenced by immunoSEQ multiplex PCR, and TCRdb holds only the in-frame ones, with some missing. Here the sample spans 25,000 to 30,000 clones, around 77% being singletons. The sample was peripheral blood. These receptors all come from a woman in her 70s with active or convalescent COVID-19.

The V call is TRBV7-6, the J call TRBJ2-7, with 7 bases matching TRBD2. The CDR3 extends over 16 amino acids. Germline V gives CDR1 SGHVS, CDR2 FNYEAQ. Trimming cost V 3 bases and J 3 bases; bases outside gene matches: 11. The CDR3 region has the DNA TGTGCCAGCAGCTTGTCCCAGCGGCGGGAGTACTACGAGCAGTACTTC. Encoded protein: CASSLSQRREYYEQYF. Using reference TRBV7-6 and TRBJ2-7 for the parts outside the CDR3, the full variable domain is GAGVSQSPRYKVTKRGQDVALRCDPISGHVSLYWYRQALGQGPEFLTYFNYEAQQDKSGLPNDRFSAERPEGSISTLTIQRTEQRDSAMYRCASSLSQRREYYEQYFGPGTRLTVT.

The V and J genes are TRBV12-5 and TRBJ1-2, with 8 positions matching TRBD1. Germline CDR1 and CDR2: LGHNT and FRNRAP. This CDR3 contains 16 residues. The V gene end was trimmed by 0 bases and the J gene end by 1 base; junction bases not matched to a gene: 4. The CDR3 coding sequence is TGTGCTAGTGGTTTGGTCTCACAGGGGGTTAACTATGGCTACACCTTC. It is translated as CASGLVSQGVNYGYTF.

CDR3 in amino acids: CASSLLTDEAFF. The CDR3 DNA reads as TGTGCCAGCAGTTTATTGACAGATGAAGCTTTCTTT. This sequence joins TRBV28 and TRBJ1-1; possibly TRBD1 for D (5 bases). V dropped 1 base and J dropped 7 bases, with 7 bases sitting between them. The CDR3 has 12 residues. In germline, CDR1 is MDHEN, CDR2 SYDVKM.

The rearrangement uses TRBV23-1 and TRBJ1-1; D unclear. TRBV23-1 is annotated as an ORF whose role is uncertain. Trimming removed 6 bases at V and 7 bases at J, with 24 bases between. This CDR3 is built from 16 residues. For the CDR3, the DNA is TGCGCCAGCAGCCTCTCACCCATATGGAGTCCCTGTGAAGCTTTCTTT. Translated, it gives CASSLSPIWSPCEAFF.

The CDR3 nucleotides are TGTGCCAGCAGCTCCGGGACAGTAGGCACTGAAGCTTTCTTT. The encoded protein is CASSSGTVGTEAFF. J is TRBJ1-1 and V is TRBV6-5, with TRBD1 matching 7 bases. Trimming took 6 bases from V and 4 from J; bases not matched to a gene: 8. Germline values: CDR1 MNHEY, CDR2 SVGAGI. The CDR3 has 14 residues.

This rearrangement joins TRBV7-2 to TRBJ2-1, with 8 bases that match TRBD2. J lost 7 bases, V lost 1 base, and 3 bases had no gene match. Per germline, CDR1 SGHTA and CDR2 FQGNSA. The CDR3 consists of 14 residues. CDR3 nucleotides: TGTGCCAGCAGCTTAGTGGGACTAGTAAATGAGCAGTTCTTC. Translation gives CASSLVGLVNEQFF.

The rearrangement joins TRBV18 to TRBJ2-7; D is uncertain. V was shortened by 3 bases and J by 3 bases, with 12 bases between the two germline ends. The CDR3 totals 14 residues. Germline V lookup: CDR1 KGHSH, CDR2 LQKENI. The DNA of the CDR3 is TGTGCCAGCTCACCGAGTCCGATTGTCTACGAGCAGTACTTC. Translated: CASSPSPIVYEQYF.

CDR3 region: CASTLFLNTEAFF. As DNA, the CDR3 is TGTGCCAGCACCTTGTTCTTGAACACTGAAGCTTTCTTT. The chain uses TRBV2 and TRBJ1-1, with no clear D. CDR1 SNHLY and CDR2 FYNNEI come from the germline V gene. CDR3 length: 13 residues. Trimming removed 7 bases at V and 0 bases at J, with 9 bases between.

The chain is built from TRBV29-1 and TRBJ2-7, with TRBD2 matching 11 bases. The CDR3 totals 13 residues. The germline V gene encodes CDR1 SQVTM and CDR2 ANQGSEA. Trimming cost V 6 bases and J 5 bases; bases outside gene matches: 6. The CDR3 sequence is CSVKTSGDHEQYF. CDR3 DNA: TGCAGCGTGAAGACTAGCGGGGACCACGAGCAGTACTTC.

This clone showed up just a few times. The chain joins TRBV3-1 (or the pseudogene TRBV3-2) to TRBJ1-2; perhaps TRBD1 as D (5 bases). The V end lost 5 bases, the J end lost 8 bases, and 21 bases lay between the germline ends. CDR1 is LGHDT, CDR2 YNNKEL, per germline (reference sequence). This CDR3 has 15 amino acids. CDR3 in DNA: TGTGCCAGCAGCTGGGCGGGGTTTTTTCAGGGAGGCTACACCTTC. Amino acid sequence: CASSWAGFFQGGYTF.

This chain connects TRBV6-5 to TRBJ2-4, with TRBD2 matching 8 bases. V shed 2 bases and J 5 bases; nucleotides not matched to a gene: 5. Germline V gene sequence: CDR1 MNHEY, CDR2 SVGAGI. There are 15 residues in the CDR3. CDR3 region: CASSYATSGENIQYF. CDR3 sequence (DNA): TGTGCCAGCAGTTACGCCACTAGCGGAGAAAACATTCAGTACTTC.

This clone was counted a single time. J is TRBJ2-5 and V is TRBV7-8; 10 bases line up with TRBD1. Looked up from germline, CDR1 is SGHVS and CDR2 is FQNEAQ. This CDR3 spans 16 amino acids. Losses at the gene ends were 1 base for V and 3 bases for J; bases not matched to a gene: 5. CDR3 DNA: TGTGCCAGCAGCTTAGTAGGACAGGGGGTGGAAGAGACCCAGTACTTC. As protein: CASSLVGQGVEETQYF.

The chain carries TRBV5-5 and TRBJ1-6; D is unresolved. V lost 1 base and J lost 8, with 13 bases in between. The CDR3 length is 15 residues. Per the germline V gene, CDR1 is SGHKS and CDR2 is YYEKEE (reference sequence). The CDR3 sequence: CASSLSPFSDSPLHF. CDR3 coding DNA: TGTGCCAGCAGCTTGAGTCCTTTCAGTGATTCACCCCTCCACTTT.

CDR3 sequence: CATSSTTTGYNQPQHF. Written as DNA, the CDR3 is TGTGCCACCAGCAGTACTACGACAGGGTACAATCAGCCCCAGCATTTT. This rearrangement joins TRBV15 to TRBJ1-5; 7 bases map to TRBD1. CDR3 length: 16 residues. V lost 3 bases, J lost 3 bases, and 8 bases stayed unmatched. From germline, CDR1 is LNHNV and CDR2 YYDKDF (reference sequence).

This clone has just one count. The chain has TRBV27 and TRBJ2-1; 10 bases align to TRBD1. Looked up from germline, CDR1 is MNHEY and CDR2 is SMNVEV (reference sequence). CDR3 size: 14 residues. J was trimmed by 5 bases and V by 6 bases; bases with no gene match: 4. CDR3 nucleotide sequence: TGTGCCAGCAGCCCCGACAGGGGGCACAATGAGCAGTTCTTC. Amino acids: CASSPDRGHNEQFF.